Listed here is a single T cell receptor (beta chain). The data stem from a study of technical replicates of blood from a few donors. The protocol was immunoSEQ multiplex PCR, while the TCRdb copy is restricted to in-frame clones and leaves out a portion. The table has around 100,000 clones, over 85% seen once; the top ten hold 0.33%. This sequence was found in a human donor in good health. The material sequenced was T cells isolated from PBMCs.

The CDR3 sequence: CASRAAGWFNEQFF. CDR3 sequence (DNA): TGTGCCAGCAGAGCAGCGGGATGGTTCAATGAGCAGTTCTTC. The chain is built from TRBV6-6 and TRBJ2-1; 7 bases are shared with TRBD2. The CDR3 spans 14 residues. In germline, CDR1 is MNHNY, CDR2 SVGAGI (reference sequence). V lost 6 bases to trimming and J lost 6 bases; unmatched junction nucleotides: 8.